This TCR beta chain is from a study of blood T cells in healthy people across ages (dated by TCRdb to 2013 to 2016). Broadly, across the study: In model experiments, template switching captured about one uniquely barcoded TCR beta cDNA molecule for every two T cells. The study measured age-related changes in TCR beta repertoire diversity using deep sequencing normalized with unique cDNA molecular identifiers. Four age groups were formed from the donors: young (average roughly 15 years), middle-aged (around 37), aged (62) and long-lived (more than 75). For two donors (one aged 18 to 30 and one aged 80 or older), the study analyzed two additional independent replicas of 1 million unique cDNA reads from the same blood draw.

Notes on this clonotype: The clone's antigen remains unknown. Qualities for individual bases were not recorded, and no much larger clone is one base off.

The CDR3, cysteine through phenylalanine, is 13 amino acids long. Only the CDR3 DNA is retained, 39 bases long and in frame from the first base. Relative to germline, V is 3 bases shorter and J is 7 bases shorter, with 9 bases between their ends. Per the germline V gene (reference sequence), MNHEY is the CDR1 and SMNVEV is the CDR2. General conclusions and limits of the study: Estimates of total diversity based on one million sequenced T cells were regarded as lower bounds and as underestimates. Conclusive comparison of naive and antigen-experienced compartments was prevented by the profiling of bulk unsorted PBMCs. The CMV infection status of donors was not known, potentially confounding age-related changes in expanded clonotypes. Compared with the aged group, more naive CD4+ T cells, fewer expanded clones and increased TCR diversity were shown by the long-lived group, suggesting age selection. As age increased, observed TCR beta diversity per million T cells dropped in a roughly linear way, and a significant reduction was already evident by age around 41. A strong correlation was found between observed TCR beta diversity and the percentage of naive T cells measured by flow cytometry.

The donors were 40 or so Caucasian individuals from Russia, aged roughly 6 to 95 years, who were systemically healthy. Ten milliliters of peripheral blood were collected from each donor into EDTA-treated Vacutainer tubes. Ficoll-Paque density-gradient centrifugation was used to isolate PBMCs, with at least 6.5 million per sample. Trizol reagent was used to extract total RNA from the PBMCs, yielding at least 6 micrograms per sample. Naive CD45RAhigh/CD27high T cell percentages were measured by flow cytometry on a PBMC aliquot from every donor. Library construction relied on 5' RACE. The listed sequencing device is Illumina HiSeq 2500. A second roughly 7 to 11 cycle PCR used a sample-barcoded 5' primer and a J-beta primer mix. A unique molecular identifier was introduced onto each TCR beta cDNA molecule by a template-switch 5' adaptor carrying 12 random nucleotides. At least 3 million CDR3-containing paired-end reads were obtained from each sample. The Mint cDNA synthesis kit, primed by a TRBC-specific oligonucleotide, was used to synthesize first-strand cDNA from all RNA. Following uracil-DNA glycosylase treatment, all cDNA underwent a first 18-cycle PCR with the universal primers M1SS and BC2_uni_R. The authors' pipeline ran thus. Each sample was normalized by randomly selecting 1 million high-quality reads, each carrying a distinct molecular identifier. Reads sharing molecular identifiers were discarded rather than binned into consensus sequences. MiTCR, set to a Q25 quality threshold and the strictest error-elimination algorithm, was used for CDR3 identification, clonotype clustering and error correction. Lower-bound total TCR beta diversity was estimated with a nonparametric unseen species model using Euler transformation. TCRdb trimmed the raw reads at Q25, called clones with MiXCR and kept productive beta chains. Rows are combined by CDR3 protein, so each entry shows the most common genes and DNA. The V and J calls shown here were made by TCRdb, not taken from the authors' results. The sample has 500,000 to 650,000 distinct CDR3 sequences on record, about 25% of them singletons. The ten largest account for approximately 4% of the sample.

These data also featured in a second study, about T cells of mothers and their children. The second study also describes: Nine systemically healthy Caucasian individuals served as donors, namely three mothers together with their six children. cDNA synthesis used all of the extracted RNA, with roughly 1.5 ug of RNA in each 15 ul reaction. In the second PCR, sample barcodes and 2-4 random nucleotides were introduced via the M1S primer. More than 8 million TCR beta CDR3 reads were obtained from each mother, and about 3 million reads were obtained from each child. TCR recombination output is similarly shaped by thymic selection in related and unrelated pairs, with a minor effect exerted by inherited differences. Normalized repertoire overlap was always slightly but never significantly higher in related than unrelated mother-child pairs. Persistent microchimeric T cell clones were not detected, at a sensitivity of 95 to 100 clones per million clonotypes. Deep NGS was used in the study to compare the TCR beta repertoires of mothers and children and to look for features that separate related mother-child pairs from unrelated individuals. The mean age was about 37 +/- 4 years for the mothers and approximately 11 +/- 4 years for the children. After adapter ligation was performed with NEBNext reagents, the libraries were sequenced on an Illumina HiSeq 2000 with 100+100 nt paired-end reads. To prevent cross-contamination, the mother and child libraries were prepared a month apart and were sequenced in separate runs. Each donor had between 500,000 and 2,000,000 distinct TCR beta clonotypes identified. Naive TCR beta clonotypes were estimated from low-frequency clonotypes matched to each donor's FACS-determined naive share, without sorting.

The sequence joins TRBV27 to TRBJ2-2, with no reliable assignment of the D segment. Sequenced: blood. This TCR derives from a boy aged 2 to 9 in good health. At the DNA level, the sequence is TGTGCCAGCAGTTTGAACGGTCTCGGGGAGCTGTTTTTT. Translated, this gives CASSLNGLGELFF.